This TCR beta chain was sequenced during a study of T-cell reconstitution after alpha-beta-depleted transplantation in children. This clonotype was observed many times. Using unique molecular identifiers, the investigators prepared the TCRbeta library. MiXCR, run by TCRdb on the PCR reads, gives a single entry per CDR3 protein. The profile shows around 700,000 distinct CDR3 sequences, about 12% of them singletons. CDR1 is DFQATT, CDR2 SNEGSKA, per germline (reference sequence). V was pared by 2 bases and J by 4 bases, with 2 bases of the junction left unmatched. The CDR3 contains 15 residues. The gene calls are TRBV20-1 and TRBJ2-3; 14 bases are a match to TRBD2. The sample here was PBMCs, taken before TCRalphabeta/CD19-depleted stem cell transplant. The receptor was derived from a girl aged 2 to 9 with congenital amegakaryocytic thrombocytopenia, due to receive a stem cell transplant. The DNA of the CDR3 is TGCAGTGCTAGAAAGACTAGCGGGAGGGCAGATACGCAGTATTTT. It yields the protein CSARKTSGRADTQYF.